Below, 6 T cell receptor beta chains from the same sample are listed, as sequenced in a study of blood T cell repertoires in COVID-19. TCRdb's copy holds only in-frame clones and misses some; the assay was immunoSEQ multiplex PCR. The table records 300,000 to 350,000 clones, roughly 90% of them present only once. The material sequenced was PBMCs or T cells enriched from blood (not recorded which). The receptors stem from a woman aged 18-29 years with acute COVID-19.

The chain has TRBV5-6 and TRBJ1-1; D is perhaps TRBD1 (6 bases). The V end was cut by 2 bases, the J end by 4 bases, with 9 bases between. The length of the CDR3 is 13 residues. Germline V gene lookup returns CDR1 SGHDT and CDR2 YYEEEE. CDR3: CASSLGQSTEAFF. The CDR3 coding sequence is TGTGCCAGCAGCTTAGGACAGAGCACTGAAGCTTTCTTT.

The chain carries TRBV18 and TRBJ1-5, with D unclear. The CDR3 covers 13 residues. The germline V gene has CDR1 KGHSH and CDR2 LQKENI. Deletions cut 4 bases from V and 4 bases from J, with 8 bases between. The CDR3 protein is CASSRGPNQPQHF. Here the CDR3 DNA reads TGTGCCAGCTCACGAGGGCCGAATCAGCCCCAGCATTTT.

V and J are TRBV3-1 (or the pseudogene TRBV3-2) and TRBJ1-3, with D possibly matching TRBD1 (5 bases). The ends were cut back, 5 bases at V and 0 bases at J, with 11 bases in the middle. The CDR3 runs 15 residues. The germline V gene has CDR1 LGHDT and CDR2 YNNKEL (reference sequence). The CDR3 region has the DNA TGTGCCAGCAGCTGGTCGGGACTCTCTGGAAACACCATATATTTT. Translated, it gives CASSWSGLSGNTIYF.

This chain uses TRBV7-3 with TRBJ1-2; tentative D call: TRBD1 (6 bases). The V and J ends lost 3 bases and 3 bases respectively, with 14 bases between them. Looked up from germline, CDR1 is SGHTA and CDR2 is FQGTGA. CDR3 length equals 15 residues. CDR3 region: CASSLMGASDYGYTF. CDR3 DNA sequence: TGTGCCAGCAGCTTGATGGGGGCTAGTGACTATGGCTACACCTTC.

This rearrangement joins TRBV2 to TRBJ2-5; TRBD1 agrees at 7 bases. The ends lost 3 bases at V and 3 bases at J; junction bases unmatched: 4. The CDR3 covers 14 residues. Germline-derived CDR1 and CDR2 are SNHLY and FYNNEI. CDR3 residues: CASSDYRGEETQYF. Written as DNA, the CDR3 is TGTGCCAGCAGTGACTACAGGGGCGAAGAGACCCAGTACTTC.

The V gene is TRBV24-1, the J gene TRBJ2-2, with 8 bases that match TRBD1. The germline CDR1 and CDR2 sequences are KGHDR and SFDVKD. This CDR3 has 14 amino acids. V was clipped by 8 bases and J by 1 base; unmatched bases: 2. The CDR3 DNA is TGTGCCACCAAGGACAGGGAGAACACCGGGGAGCTGTTTTTT. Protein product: CATKDRENTGELFF.